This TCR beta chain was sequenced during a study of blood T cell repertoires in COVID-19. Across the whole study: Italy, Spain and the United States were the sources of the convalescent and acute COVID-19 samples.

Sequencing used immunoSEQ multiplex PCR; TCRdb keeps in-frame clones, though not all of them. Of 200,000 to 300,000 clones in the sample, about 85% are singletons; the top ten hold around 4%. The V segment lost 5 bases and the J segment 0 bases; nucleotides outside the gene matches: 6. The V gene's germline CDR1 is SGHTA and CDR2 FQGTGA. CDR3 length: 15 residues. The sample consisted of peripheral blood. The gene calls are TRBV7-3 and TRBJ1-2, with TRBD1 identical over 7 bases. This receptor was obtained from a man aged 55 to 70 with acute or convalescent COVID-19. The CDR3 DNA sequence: TGTGCCAGCAGCGCCCTGGACAGGTCTAACTATGGCTACACCTTC. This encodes CASSALDRSNYGYTF.